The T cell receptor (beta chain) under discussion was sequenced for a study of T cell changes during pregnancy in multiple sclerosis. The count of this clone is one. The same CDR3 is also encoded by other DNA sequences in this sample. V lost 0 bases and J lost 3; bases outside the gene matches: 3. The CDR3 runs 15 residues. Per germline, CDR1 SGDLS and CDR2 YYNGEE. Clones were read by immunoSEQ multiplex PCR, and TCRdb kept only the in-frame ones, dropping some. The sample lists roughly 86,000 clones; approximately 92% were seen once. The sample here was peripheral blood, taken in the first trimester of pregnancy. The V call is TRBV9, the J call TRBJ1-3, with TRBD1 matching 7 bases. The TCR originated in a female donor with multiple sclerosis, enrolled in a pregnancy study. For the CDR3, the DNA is TGTGCCAGCAGCGTAGAGGGGGCAGGTGGAAACACCATATATTTT. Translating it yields CASSVEGAGGNTIYF.